The rows below give T cell receptor beta chains drawn from one sample of a study of CD8 T cells in Susac syndrome. TCRdb processed the immunoSEQ multiplex PCR reads anew with MiXCR; each CDR3 protein has one entry. The sample gives tens of thousands of distinct CDR3 sequences, approximately 93% of which show up once; less than 0.55% is in the top ten. Sequences were obtained from CD8+ T cells from PBMCs. Receptor source: a human donor with Susac syndrome. CDR3s include the opening cysteine and the closing phenylalanine or tryptophan. A D gene is named only where the DNA matches it firmly. Rows give clone size only sometimes, using once, few, many, or a class for an expanded clone.

>NA|NA|TRBJ2-2|TRBV5-4
CASSMGTGELFF
TGTGCCAGCAGCATGGGGACCGGGGAGCTGTTTTTT
>NA|NA|TRBJ1-6|TRBV5-6
CASSLLLYDNSPLHF
TGTGCCAGCAGCTTGCTCTTATACGATAATTCACCCCTCCACTTT
>NA|NA|TRBJ2-7|TRBV6-6
CASSYSRGGSYEQYF
TGTGCCAGCAGTTACTCGAGGGGTGGTTCCTACGAGCAGTACTTC
>NA|NA|TRBJ2-2|TRBV4-1
CASSQGPKNTGELFF
TGCGCCAGCAGCCAGGGACCGAAGAACACCGGGGAGCTGTTTTTT
>NA|NA|TRBJ2-7|TRBV6-2/TRBV6-3
CASSYDASLSYEQYF
TGTGCCAGCAGTTACGATGCTAGCCTCTCCTACGAGCAGTACTTC
>NA|TRBD2|TRBJ2-1|TRBV27
CASSFSGRATFF
TGTGCCAGCAGTTTTAGCGGGAGGGCCACTTTCTTC
>NA|TRBD1|TRBJ1-2|TRBV2
CASSPGTGKDGYTF
TGTGCCAGCAGTCCCGGGACAGGGAAGGATGGCTACACCTTC
>NA|TRBD2|TRBJ2-5|TRBV7-2
CASSLEGASGTETQYF
TGTGCCAGCAGCTTAGAGGGGGCTAGCGGGACTGAGACCCAGTACTTC
>NA|TRBD2|TRBJ2-5|TRBV6-2/TRBV6-3
CASTYAGAGETQYF
TGTGCCAGCACCTACGCGGGAGCCGGGGAGACCCAGTACTTC
>NA|NA|TRBJ1-2|TRBV7-2
CASSFRGNYGYTF
TGTGCCAGCAGCTTTCGTGGAAACTATGGCTACACCTTC
>NA|NA|TRBJ1-2|TRBV5-5
CASSASAEGYTF
TGTGCCAGCAGCGCTTCCGCGGAAGGCTACACCTTC
>NA|NA|TRBJ2-2|TRBV27
CASSLDQTGANTGELFF
TGTGCCAGCAGTTTGGACCAGACAGGAGCGAACACCGGGGAGCTGTTTTTT
>NA|NA|TRBJ2-1|TRBV30
CAWSVDVGVGSYNEQFF
TGTGCCTGGAGTGTCGACGTCGGGGTGGGCTCCTACAATGAGCAGTTCTTC
>NA|NA|TRBJ2-1|TRBV6-5
CASRTDSYNEQFF
TGTGCCAGCAGGACCGACAGTTACAATGAGCAGTTCTTC
>NA|NA|TRBJ2-5|TRBV24-1
CATSDLHGKETQYF
TGTGCCACCAGTGATTTGCACGGGAAAGAGACCCAGTACTTC
>NA|TRBD1|TRBJ1-1|TRBV29-1
CSVELFRKGQVPNTEAFF
TGCAGCGTTGAACTATTTAGGAAGGGACAGGTCCCGAACACTGAAGCTTTCTTT
>few|NA|TRBJ1-4|TRBV4-2
CASSSLQGGDEKLFF
TGTGCCAGCAGCTCTCTACAGGGAGGAGATGAAAAACTGTTTTTT
>once|TRBD2|TRBJ2-7|TRBV7-6
CASSSAGRSYEQYF
TGTGCCAGCAGCTCTGCCGGGAGGTCCTACGAGCAGTACTTC
>NA|TRBD1|TRBJ2-5|TRBV2
CASSEVGQGAFQETQYF
TGTGCCAGCAGTGAAGTGGGACAGGGGGCTTTCCAAGAGACCCAGTACTTC
>NA|TRBD1|TRBJ2-1|TRBV20-1
CSARGQGANEQFF
TGCAGTGCTAGAGGACAGGGGGCCAATGAGCAGTTCTTC
>NA|NA|TRBJ1-2|TRBV12-3/TRBV12-4
CASTKHYSYGYTF
TGTGCCAGCACCAAACACTACAGCTATGGCTACACCTTC
>once|NA|TRBJ1-1|TRBV4-3
CASSQEGWGKVNTEAFF
TGCGCCAGCAGCCAAGAGGGATGGGGTAAGGTGAACACTGAAGCTTTCTTT
>NA|TRBD1|TRBJ2-7|TRBV3-1
CASSGTRGLAEQYF
TGTGCCTCCAGTGGTACCAGGGGGCTGGCCGAGCAGTACTTC
>once|NA|TRBJ2-7|TRBV6-5
CASSYSQGGEQYF
TGTGCCAGCAGTTACTCTCAGGGAGGCGAGCAGTACTTC
>NA|TRBD1|TRBJ2-5|TRBV5-6
CASSYEPGQGPGAQYF
TGTGCCAGCAGCTACGAACCGGGACAGGGGCCGGGGGCCCAGTACTTC
>NA|TRBD1|TRBJ2-7|TRBV6-2/TRBV6-3
CASSYSPRTGVHEQYF
TGTGCCAGCAGTTACTCACCCCGGACAGGGGTCCACGAGCAGTACTTC
>few|NA|TRBJ2-2|TRBV13
CASSPGYSTGELFF
TGTGCCAGCAGCCCCGGATACTCCACCGGGGAGCTGTTTTTT
>NA|NA|TRBJ2-2|TRBV5-4
CASSEAIVAGELFF
TGTGCCAGCAGCGAGGCCATAGTGGCCGGGGAGCTGTTTTTT
>NA|NA|TRBJ1-1|TRBV6-5
CASSYSREGYRVHTEAFF
TGTGCCAGCAGTTACTCCAGGGAAGGGTACAGGGTCCACACTGAAGCTTTCTTT
>NA|NA|TRBJ2-3|TRBV6-5
CASSLVDSQADTQYF
TGTGCCAGCAGTTTGGTGGACTCTCAGGCAGATACGCAGTATTTT
>NA|NA|TRBJ1-1|TRBV6-6
CASIIRVGNTEAFF
TGTGCCAGCATAATTCGCGTGGGGAACACTGAAGCTTTCTTT
>NA|NA|TRBJ2-7|TRBV19
CASSQRVDEQYF
TGTGCCAGTAGTCAGAGGGTTGACGAGCAGTACTTC
>NA|TRBD1|TRBJ2-7|TRBV30
CAWGQGIPYEQYF
TGTGCCTGGGGACAGGGGATCCCCTACGAGCAGTACTTC